This TCR beta chain is drawn from a study of glioma-infiltrating T cells after dendritic cell vaccination. Overall study context: Dendritic cell vaccination trial patients had either newly diagnosed or recurrent glioblastoma. Study-wide results and limits: TCR clonality showed no direct relationship with survival.

With regard to this clone: Antigen unknown.

Clones were sequenced by immunoSEQ multiplex PCR, and TCRdb holds only the in-frame ones, with some missing. The sample yields 80,000 to 100,000 clones, 79% seen once. The CDR3 has 14 residues. V gave up 2 bases and J gave up 4 bases, with 9 bases separating them. The germline gives CDR1 MNHNS, CDR2 SASEGT. The sequence was obtained from a human donor with glioblastoma. V is TRBV6-1 and J is TRBJ1-5; no definite D call. Here the sequenced sample was blood, taken before dendritic cell vaccination. CDR3: CASSELRVNQPQHF. For the CDR3, the DNA is TGTGCCAGCAGTGAATTACGGGTGAATCAGCCCCAGCATTTT.